This TCR beta chain was found in a study of T cell responses to AZD1222 COVID-19 vaccine (dated by TCRdb to the early 2020s). In terms of the full investigation: AZD1222 recipients whose second dose came at about 4 weeks and those whose second dose came at about 12 weeks were combined into one group, since spike-specific TCR depth and breadth did not differ between the two schedules. TCR sequencing was performed for 230 to 250 trial participants, of whom some 200 were given two doses of AZD1222 and around 25 were given two doses of MenACWY control vaccine. Enrollment into the trials was organized by age into subgroups of 18-55, 56-69 and 70-plus years, and those subgroups contained roughly 150, 30 and 60 TCR-sequenced participants, respectively. Here is what the overall study found, with its caveats: Spike-specific TCR breadth and depth rose significantly after two AZD1222 doses compared with day 0 and with MenACWY recipients. Because no day 14 peak-response samples were available, the repertoires could be characterized only after the peak T cell response. In the small 56-69-year group, the increase in depth fell short of significance, most likely because of low power. Nearly half of unique spike-specific TCRs reportedly recognized epitopes outside regions mutated in the B.1.351 and B.1.1.7 variants. Participants were mostly white British, with more females than males. The authors suggested clonal diversity may have been underestimated. CD4 TCRs associated with the vaccine covered the entire spike protein, and the dominant responses were in regions 160-218 and 743-854. Conclusions about previously exposed vaccinees are limited, since just 6 or 7 AZD1222 recipients were seropositive for SARS-CoV-2 at baseline.

The CDR3 regions of human TCRbeta chains were analyzed by immunosequencing. Per the original workflow: TCRs in the repertoires were matched against a reference library of SARS-CoV-2-specific TCRs that had been generated with the MIRA antigen-specificity platform. Breadth meant the fraction of unique TCRs that were SARS-CoV-2-associated, whereas depth meant the fraction of total T cells that were SARS-CoV-2-associated. Each spike-specific TCR was assigned to its reactive spike region and to a CD4 or CD8 class using the MIRA data. Log10-transformed breadth and depth values were compared by one-way ANOVA with Sidak's multiple comparisons tests. TCRdb provides this immuneACCESS table in a form limited to in-frame rearrangements. Some clones are lacking; in checked studies, under half of them reflect an unresolved V gene, and why the rest are absent is not known. Clonal size and the V and J genes are those of that table, whereas D and trimming came from the DNA. The sample yields 150,000 to 200,000 clones; 90% to 95% were counted once. The top ten hold approximately 0.58% of the sample.

To note about this clone: Its binding antigen is unknown. Base qualities are missing; no much larger clone stands one base away.

The sample's time point label, decoded: baseline before first vaccination. The vaccinee samples were drawn from two UK trials, COV001 and COV002, one of which was a single-blind randomized controlled phase 2/3 trial testing AZD1222 (ChAdOx1 nCoV-19) in healthy adults. For TCRbeta chain sequencing, PBMC samples from trial participants were taken at day 0 and at day 28 after the second dose. CDR1 MNHEY and CDR2 SVGAGI are derived from the germline V gene. Trimming at the junction amounts to 5 bases on V and 5 bases on J, and the germline ends lie 15 bases apart. Measured from the cysteine to the phenylalanine, the CDR3 is 14 residues long. Only the CDR3 DNA is retained, 42 bases long and in frame from the first base.

Here the sequenced sample was peripheral blood, taken on day 0 of AZD1222 vaccination. The origin of this receptor is an adult in good health. Rearrangement joined TRBV6-5 to TRBJ1-1, and the D gene may be TRBD1, 5 bases matching. At the DNA level, the sequence is TGTGCCAGCAGTCTCCAAGGGGAGACGACTGAAGCTTTCTTT. Its product reads: CASSLQGETTEAFF.